These 17 T cell receptor beta chains came from one sample sequenced in a study of T-cell reconstitution after alpha-beta-depleted transplantation in children. Preparing the TCRbeta library involved the use of unique molecular identifiers. TCRdb re-called the PCR reads through MiXCR, storing one row per CDR3 protein. The table lists almost 250,000 distinct CDR3 sequences, around 25% of them singletons, with roughly 2.5% in the top ten. This specimen was PBMCs, taken before TCRalphabeta/CD19-depleted stem cell transplant. The receptors here all came from a girl aged 2 to 10 with Fanconi anemia, due to receive a stem cell transplant.

The chain links TRBV29-1 to TRBJ2-3; D is unresolved. The CDR3 is made up of 13 amino acids. In germline, CDR1 is SQVTM, CDR2 ANQGSEA. With 4 bases removed from V and 1 base from J, the gap between germline ends came to 9 bases. This chain's CDR3 is CSVADPGTDTQYF. The CDR3 DNA reads TGCAGCGTTGCAGACCCTGGCACAGATACGCAGTATTTT.

The genes are TRBV7-3 and TRBJ2-1; D tentatively reads TRBD1 or TRBD2 (6 bases each). The CDR3 length is 15 residues. The germline CDR1 and CDR2 sequences are SGHTA and FQGTGA. Trimming removed 3 bases from V and 2 bases from J, with 11 bases in between. CDR3 region: CASSLEGGTYNEQFF. Written as DNA, the CDR3 is TGTGCCAGCAGCTTGGAGGGGGGTACCTACAATGAGCAGTTCTTC.

This clonotype was detected only once. This rearrangement joins TRBV29-1 to TRBJ1-2; D remains unclear. The CDR3 loop spans 13 amino acids. Germline lookup yields CDR1 SQVTM and CDR2 ANQGSEA. V was pared by 4 bases and J by 4 bases, with 13 bases between. CDR3 region: CSVGSSLSYGYTF. In nucleotides, the CDR3 is TGCAGCGTTGGGAGTTCGTTAAGCTATGGCTACACCTTC. The whole variable domain, filled in from reference TRBV29-1 and TRBJ1-2, reads SAVISQKPSRDICQRGTSLTIQCQVDSQVTMMFWYRQQPGQSLTLIATANQGSEATYESGFVIDKFPISRPNLTFSTLTVSNMSPEDSSIYLCSVGSSLSYGYTFGSGTRLTVV.

This clonotype occurred many times. The chain couples TRBV9 to TRBJ2-5, with a weak D call TRBD2 (5 bases). Germline-derived CDR1 and CDR2 are SGDLS and YYNGEE. The CDR3 sequence is 14 residues long. V lost 0 bases and J lost 1, with 7 bases in between. The CDR3 reads CASSVASFQETQYF. DNA for the CDR3: TGTGCCAGCAGCGTAGCTAGCTTCCAAGAGACCCAGTACTTC.

This clonotype was seen at least ten times. This chain links TRBV9 with TRBJ2-5; no clear D gene. The CDR3 extends over 13 amino acids. The ends were cut back, 4 bases at V and 5 bases at J, with 12 bases in the middle. Germline V gene sequence: CDR1 SGDLS, CDR2 YYNGEE. DNA for the CDR3: TGTGCCAGCAGCCCTCGGTTGGGGGAGACCCAGTACTTC. Amino acid sequence: CASSPRLGETQYF.

CDR3 loop: CASRLASQGEQYF. The CDR3 DNA is TGTGCCAGCAGACTAGCTTCCCAGGGCGAGCAGTACTTC. The chain has TRBV6-1 and TRBJ2-7, with D perhaps TRBD2 (6 bases). The CDR3 sequence is 13 residues long. The V and J ends lost 6 bases and 6 bases respectively, with 15 bases between them. CDR1 is MNHNS, CDR2 SASEGT, per germline.

On this clonotype itself: This may come from a read error, since a much larger clone is one base off. The chain carries TRBV29-1 and TRBJ2-3, with D unresolved. CDR3 length equals 13 residues. Germline-derived CDR1 and CDR2 are SQVTM and ANQGSEA. V lost 8 bases and J lost 2, with 14 bases in between. CDR3 sequence reads: CSIMMWVTDTQYF. The DNA for the CDR3 is TGCAGCATAATGATGTGGGTCACAGATACGCAGTATTTT.

This clonotype has more than one count but fewer than ten. The chain joins TRBV7-8 to TRBJ2-1; TRBD1 or TRBD2 may be the D gene (5 bases each). V was pared by 1 base and J by 6 bases, with 19 bases between. The length of the CDR3 is 17 residues. From germline, CDR1 is SGHVS and CDR2 FQNEAQ. The CDR3 is CASSLEWFLRGVNEQFF. The CDR3 nucleotides are TGTGCCAGCAGCTTAGAGTGGTTTTTGAGAGGGGTCAATGAGCAGTTCTTC.

This clonotype was recorded at least ten times. The chain combines TRBV15 with TRBJ2-1, with 7 bases lining up with TRBD2. The V and J ends lost 0 bases and 9 bases, in that order; junction bases with no gene match: 2. This CDR3 region has 13 residues. Germline lookup yields CDR1 LNHNV and CDR2 YYDKDF (reference sequence). Here the CDR3 reads CATSRDWGGEQFF. The CDR3 DNA follows: TGTGCCACCAGCAGAGATTGGGGGGGTGAGCAGTTCTTC.

For the CDR3, the DNA is TGCGCCAGCAGAGCCGGGACCGGGCCAGATACGCAGTATTTT. Translating gives CASRAGTGPDTQYF. The chain links TRBV10-1 to TRBJ2-3; possibly TRBD1 or TRBD2 for D (5 bases each). This CDR3 has 14 residues. V lost 6 bases, J lost 4 bases, and 14 bases lay in between. In germline, CDR1 is WNHNN, CDR2 SYGVQD (reference sequence).

This rearrangement joins TRBV20-1 to TRBJ2-2; 8 bases match TRBD1. CDR3 length equals 17 residues. V lost 1 base to trimming and J lost 4 bases; unmatched junction nucleotides: 11. The germline V gene has CDR1 DFQATT and CDR2 SNEGSKA (reference sequence). CDR3 bases: TGCAGTGCTAGAGGGGTTTGGACAGGGACCCGCACCGGGGAGCTGTTTTTT. It codes for CSARGVWTGTRTGELFF.

The J gene is TRBJ2-1, the V gene TRBV10-3; possibly TRBD2 for D (5 bases). CDR3 length: 15 amino acids. The V gene's germline CDR1 is ENHRY and CDR2 SYGVKD. V was pared by 3 bases and J by 8 bases, with 17 bases between. The CDR3: CAISEKGSTQYEQFF. CDR3 DNA: TGTGCCATCAGTGAAAAAGGGAGTACCCAATATGAGCAGTTCTTC.

This sequence joins TRBV28 and TRBJ1-6; D gene unclear. The CDR3 is made up of 15 amino acids. V shed 4 bases and J shed 7 bases, with 14 bases lying between them. Germline CDR1 is MDHEN and CDR2 is SYDVKM. The chain's CDR3 is CASSSVFHGNSPLHF. The CDR3 DNA is TGTGCCAGCAGTTCGGTTTTCCATGGGAATTCACCCCTCCACTTT.

V gene TRBV13 combines with J gene TRBJ2-7, with 7 bases identical to TRBD1. The CDR3 has 15 amino acids. Germline V gives CDR1 PRHDT, CDR2 FYEKMQ (reference sequence). Unmatched junction bases numbered 9, after V lost 4 bases and J lost 3 bases. CDR3 sequence reads: CASSSTGATFYEQYF. CDR3 in DNA: TGTGCCAGCAGCTCAACAGGGGCAACCTTCTACGAGCAGTACTTC.

This clonotype was seen many times. The J gene is TRBJ2-1, the V gene TRBV29-1; TRBD2 is a possible D gene (6 bases). The ends were cut back, 0 bases at V and 12 bases at J, with 12 bases in the middle. The CDR3 has 12 residues. The germline gives CDR1 SQVTM, CDR2 ANQGSEA. The CDR3 protein is CSVEDQTRGQFF. CDR3 bases: TGCAGCGTTGAAGATCAGACTAGAGGGCAGTTCTTC.

This clonotype was recorded at least ten times. This sequence joins TRBV6-1 and TRBJ1-1, with no clear D. Trimming cost V 6 bases and J 4 bases, with 12 bases left between them. This CDR3 contains 13 residues. Germline V gene lookup returns CDR1 MNHNS and CDR2 SASEGT. In DNA, the CDR3 is TGTGCCAGCAGGCCCAGGCTGGGCACTGAAGCTTTCTTT. Its protein product is CASRPRLGTEAFF.

This clonotype was observed many times. The rearrangement joins TRBV7-2 to TRBJ2-3, with 7 bases matching TRBD2. Germline CDR1 is SGHTA and CDR2 is FQGNSA. There are 15 residues in the CDR3. The ends lost 3 bases at V and 4 bases at J; junction bases unmatched: 7. The CDR3 nucleotides are TGTGCCAGCAGCTTTCGACTAGCCGATGCAGATACGCAGTATTTT. Protein product: CASSFRLADADTQYF.